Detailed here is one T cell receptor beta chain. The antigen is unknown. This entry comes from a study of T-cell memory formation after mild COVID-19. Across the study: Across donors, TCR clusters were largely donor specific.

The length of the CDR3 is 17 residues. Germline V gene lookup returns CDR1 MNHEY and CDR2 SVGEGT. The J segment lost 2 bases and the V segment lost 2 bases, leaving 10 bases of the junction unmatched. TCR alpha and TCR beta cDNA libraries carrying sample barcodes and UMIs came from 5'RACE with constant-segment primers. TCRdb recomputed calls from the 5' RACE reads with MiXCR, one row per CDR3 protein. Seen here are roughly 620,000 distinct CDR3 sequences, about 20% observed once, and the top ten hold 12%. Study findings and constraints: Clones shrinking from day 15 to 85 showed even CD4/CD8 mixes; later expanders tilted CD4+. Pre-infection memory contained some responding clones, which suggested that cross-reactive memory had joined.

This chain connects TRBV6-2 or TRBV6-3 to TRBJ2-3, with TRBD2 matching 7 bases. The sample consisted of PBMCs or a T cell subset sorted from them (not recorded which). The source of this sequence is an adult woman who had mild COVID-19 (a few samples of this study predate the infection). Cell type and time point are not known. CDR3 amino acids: CASSYGSSGDDTDTQYF. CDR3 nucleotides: TGTGCCAGCAGTTACGGGTCCAGCGGGGACGACACAGATACGCAGTATTTT.